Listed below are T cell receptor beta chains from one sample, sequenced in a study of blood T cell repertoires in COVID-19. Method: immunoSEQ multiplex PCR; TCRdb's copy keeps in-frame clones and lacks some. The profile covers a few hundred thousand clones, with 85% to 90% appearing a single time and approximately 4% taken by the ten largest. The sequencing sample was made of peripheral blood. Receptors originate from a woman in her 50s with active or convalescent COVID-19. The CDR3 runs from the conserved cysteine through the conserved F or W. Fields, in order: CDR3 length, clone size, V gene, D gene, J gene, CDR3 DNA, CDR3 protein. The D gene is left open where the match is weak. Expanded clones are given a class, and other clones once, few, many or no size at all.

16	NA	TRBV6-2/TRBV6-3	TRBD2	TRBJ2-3	TGTGCCAGCAGTTACGGACTAGCGTGGAGCACAGATACGCAGTATTTT	CASSYGLAWSTDTQYF
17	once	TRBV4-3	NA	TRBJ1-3	TGCGCCAGCAGCCAAGATTTCACAGGGCTGGGCGGAAACACCATATATTTT	CASSQDFTGLGGNTIYF
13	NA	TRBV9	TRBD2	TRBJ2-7	TGTGCCAGCAGCCAAGCCCTAGCGGGGGAGCAGTACTTC	CASSQALAGEQYF
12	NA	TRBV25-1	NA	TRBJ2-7	TGTGCCAGCAGTGAATCCATCCACGAGCAGTACTTC	CASSESIHEQYF
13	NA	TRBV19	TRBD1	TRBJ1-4	TGTGCCAGTACGGGACAGGTTAATGAAAAACTGTTTTTT	CASTGQVNEKLFF
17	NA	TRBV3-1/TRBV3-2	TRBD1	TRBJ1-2	TGTGCCAGCAGCCCAATCCGGACAGGGGAGCGAAACTATGGCTACACCTTC	CASSPIRTGERNYGYTF
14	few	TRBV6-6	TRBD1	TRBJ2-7	TGTGCCAGCAGTTCCCCGGACAGGGGGTACGAGCAGTACTTC	CASSSPDRGYEQYF
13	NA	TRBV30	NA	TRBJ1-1	TGTGCCTGGAATCGCGGGGTGAACACTGAAGCTTTCTTT	CAWNRGVNTEAFF
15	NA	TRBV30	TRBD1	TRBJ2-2	TGTGCCTGGAGTGACAGGGGGCGGACGTCCGGGGAGCTGTTTTTT	CAWSDRGRTSGELFF
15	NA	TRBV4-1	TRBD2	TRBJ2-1	TGCGCCAGCAGCCATTCTGATGTGGCGGGAGTTGAGCAGTTCTTC	CASSHSDVAGVEQFF
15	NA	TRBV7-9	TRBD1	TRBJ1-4	TGTGCCAGCAGCTTAGGGGGACAGGGCGGTGAAAAACTGTTTTTT	CASSLGGQGGEKLFF
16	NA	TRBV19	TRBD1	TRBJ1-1	TGTGCCAGTAGTTATCCGACAGGGGGAGCGAACACTGAAGCTTTCTTT	CASSYPTGGANTEAFF
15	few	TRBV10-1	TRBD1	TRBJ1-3	TGCGCCAGCTTTAGGGGGGACAGGGGAGGAAACACCATATATTTT	CASFRGDRGGNTIYF
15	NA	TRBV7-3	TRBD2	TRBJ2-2	TGTGCCAGCAGCAAGTCGGGACTAGCTGGCGGGGAGCTGTTTTTT	CASSKSGLAGGELFF
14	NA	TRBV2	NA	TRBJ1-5	TGTGCCAGCAGTGAAGTTAGGGGGAATCAGCCCCAGCATTTT	CASSEVRGNQPQHF
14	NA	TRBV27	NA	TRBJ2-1	TGTGCCAGCAGTTTCAGGGCCTCCTACAATGAGCAGTTCTTC	CASSFRASYNEQFF
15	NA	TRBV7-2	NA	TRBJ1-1	TGTGCCAGCAGCTTAGATGGTACAGGGTTCACTGAAGCTTTCTTT	CASSLDGTGFTEAFF
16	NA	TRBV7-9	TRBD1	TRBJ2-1	TGTGCCAGCAGCCCCTCGATGGGACAGGGGTACAATGAGCAGTTCTTC	CASSPSMGQGYNEQFF
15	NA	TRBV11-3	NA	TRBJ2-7	TGTGCCAGCAGAATTTCCAGAGGGGGTGGGTACGAGCAGTACTTC	CASRISRGGGYEQYF
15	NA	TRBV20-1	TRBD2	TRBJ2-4	TGCAGTGCTAGTCTACGGCGGGGACTAGGAACCATTCAGTACTTC	CSASLRRGLGTIQYF
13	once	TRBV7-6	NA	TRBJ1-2	TGTGCCAGCAGCTTAGCGCTAACGGATGGCTACACCTTC	CASSLALTDGYTF
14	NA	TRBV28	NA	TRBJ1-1	TGTGCCAGCAGCGGCGGGGGGGGACTTACGAGAGGTTTCTTT	CASSGGGGLTRGFF
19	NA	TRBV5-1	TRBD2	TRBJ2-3	TGCGCCAGCAGCTTTGCCGGGACTAGCGGGGGAGCAAACACAGATACGCAGTATTTT	CASSFAGTSGGANTDTQYF
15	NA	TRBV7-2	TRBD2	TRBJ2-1	TGTGCCAGCAGCTTAGTAGCTAGCGGCAGGAATGAGCAGTTCTTC	CASSLVASGRNEQFF
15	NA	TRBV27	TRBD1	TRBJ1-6	TGTGCCAGCAGTTTATTACAGGGGCTTAATTCACCCCTCCACTTT	CASSLLQGLNSPLHF
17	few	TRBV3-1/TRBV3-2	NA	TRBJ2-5	TGTGCCAGCACCAAAGTGGGGGCTAGACGTGCGGGAGAGACCCAGTACTTC	CASTKVGARRAGETQYF
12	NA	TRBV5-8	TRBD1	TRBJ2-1	TGTGCCAGCAGCCTTTACGGGACAGGGCAGTTCTTC	CASSLYGTGQFF
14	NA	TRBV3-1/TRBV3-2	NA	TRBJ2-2	TGTGCCAGCAGCCAGACTAGGACCACCGGGGAGCTGTTTTTT	CASSQTRTTGELFF
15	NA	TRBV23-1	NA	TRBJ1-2	TGCGCCAGCAGTCCAGGCGAGAGATCTAACTATGGCTACACCTTC	CASSPGERSNYGYTF
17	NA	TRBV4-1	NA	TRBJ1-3	TGCGCCAGCAGCGTCGGACCTACAGGGAGAGCTGGAAACACCATATATTTT	CASSVGPTGRAGNTIYF
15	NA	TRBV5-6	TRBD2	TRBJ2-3	TGTGCCAGCAGCACTACTAGCGGGGGAACAGATACGCAGTATTTT	CASSTTSGGTDTQYF